One sample yielded the 14 T cell receptor beta chains listed below, sequenced in a study of blood T cell repertoires in COVID-19 (TCRdb year 2020). Libraries came from the immunoSEQ multiplex PCR assay. Sourced from immuneACCESS, this table was stored by TCRdb with only in-frame sequences that have V and J called. A share of the clones is absent; for the studies checked, an unresolved V gene accounts for under half, and the remainder has no known explanation. The sample table shows about 140,000 clones, and 80% to 90% are seen once. Together, the top ten hold roughly a tenth of the sample. Source material: peripheral blood. The origin of the receptors is a man in his sixties with active or convalescent COVID-19.

The chain has TRBV24-1 and TRBJ2-2; TRBD2 might be the D (5 bases). Germline CDR1 KGHDR, CDR2 SFDVKD. Trimming removed 5 bases at V and 1 base at J, with 7 bases between. CDR3 length: 14 residues. CDR3 DNA: TGTGCCACCAGTGGAGGGAGGAACACCGGGGAGCTGTTTTTT. The encoded protein is CATSGGRNTGELFF.

CDR3 sequence (DNA): TGTGCCAGTAGTAAGCGGGAGGGCGGCAATCAGCCCCAGCATTTT. Translating it yields CASSKREGGNQPQHF. The chain links TRBV19 to TRBJ1-5; D remains ambiguous. There are 15 residues in the CDR3. CDR1 and CDR2 from the germline V gene are LNHDA and SQIVND (reference sequence). The ends were cut back, 4 bases at V and 2 bases at J, with 12 bases in the middle.

The chain couples TRBV24-1 to TRBJ2-2; D possibly corresponds to TRBD2 (7 bases). This CDR3 comprises 13 residues. V was clipped by 9 bases and J by 6 bases, with 13 bases between them. Germline V gives CDR1 KGHDR, CDR2 SFDVKD. DNA for the CDR3: TGTGCCACCCGAGGGGGGGTCGCCGGGGAGCTGTTTTTT. Translating it yields CATRGGVAGELFF.

This chain connects TRBV3-1 (or the pseudogene TRBV3-2) to TRBJ2-4, with 7 positions matching TRBD1. CDR3 size: 12 residues. The germline CDR1 and CDR2 sequences are LGHDT and YNNKEL (reference sequence). The junction had 0 bases not matched to a gene; V was cut back by 4 bases and J by 6 bases. CDR3 region: CASSRDRNIQYF. The CDR3 coding sequence is TGTGCCAGCAGCCGGGACAGAAACATTCAGTACTTC.

The rearrangement joins TRBV24-1 to TRBJ2-5; TRBD1 matches 7 bases. The CDR3 spans 15 residues. CDR1 KGHDR and CDR2 SFDVKD come from the germline V gene. J gave up 5 bases and V 0 bases, and 5 bases lay outside the gene matches. The CDR3 region has the DNA TGTGCCACCAGTGATTTGGACAGGGCAAGGGAGACCCAGTACTTC. This codes for CATSDLDRARETQYF.

The chain is built from TRBV2 and TRBJ1-5; tentatively, D is TRBD1 (5 bases). The V gene's germline CDR1 is SNHLY and CDR2 FYNNEI. With 5 bases removed from V and 0 bases from J, the gap between germline ends came to 11 bases. The CDR3 is 15 residues long. This CDR3 is CASSRGLSSNQPQHF. CDR3 nucleotides: TGTGCCAGCAGTAGGGGACTTTCTAGCAATCAGCCCCAGCATTTT.

The V and J genes are TRBV6-2 or TRBV6-3 and TRBJ2-5; 10 positions match TRBD2. With V trimmed by 6 bases and J by 1 base, 11 bases remained unmatched. Germline-derived CDR1 and CDR2 are MNHEY and SVGEGT. This CDR3 is 17 amino acids long. CDR3: CASSPRLAGDPQETQYF. The CDR3, as DNA: TGTGCCAGCAGCCCACGGCTAGCGGGAGACCCCCAAGAGACCCAGTACTTC.

The CDR3 region has the DNA TGTGCCAATTCCCCCTTCATGCGGGGGGATTGGAATGAAGCTTTCTTT. Protein product: CANSPFMRGDWNEAFF. This rearrangement joins TRBV15 to TRBJ1-1, with D perhaps matching TRBD1 (5 bases). The CDR3 totals 16 residues. Germline values: CDR1 LNHNV, CDR2 YYDKDF (reference sequence). The V gene lost 10 bases and the J gene lost 7 bases, with 28 bases spanning the gap.

This clone was observed a handful of times. The V call is TRBV28, the J call TRBJ1-2; 8 nucleotides agree with TRBD1. J was trimmed by 7 bases and V by 3 bases; bases with no gene match: 19. This CDR3 comprises 18 residues. CDR1 and CDR2 (germline): MDHEN, SYDVKM. CDR3 loop: CASSFYYPSGQGASGYTF. CDR3 DNA sequence: TGTGCCAGCAGTTTCTACTATCCCTCCGGGCAGGGGGCTTCTGGCTACACCTTC.

V and J are TRBV27 and TRBJ2-5; 8 positions agree with TRBD1. This CDR3 contains 15 residues. The V segment lost 8 bases and the J segment 1 base; nucleotides outside the gene matches: 9. Looked up from germline, CDR1 is MNHEY and CDR2 is SMNVEV (reference sequence). In DNA, the CDR3 is TGTGCCAGCGCCGCCCTCGGACAGGGCCAAGAGACCCAGTACTTC. Translating it yields CASAALGQGQETQYF.

In its sample, this clone was seen a few times. The chain recombines TRBV28 with TRBJ1-6, with TRBD1 matching 10 bases. Germline CDR1 reads MDHEN; CDR2 reads SYDVKM. The CDR3 has 15 residues. V was pared by 8 bases and J by 7 bases, with 8 bases of the junction left unmatched. The CDR3 loop is CASVKDRGTNSPLHF. Here the CDR3 DNA reads TGTGCCAGCGTAAAGGACAGGGGGACGAATTCACCCCTCCACTTT.

This rearrangement joins TRBV3-1 (or the pseudogene TRBV3-2) to TRBJ2-7; 9 bases line up with TRBD2. The trim removed 5 bases at V and 0 bases at J, leaving 5 bases unmatched. Germline CDR1 and CDR2: LGHDT and YNNKEL (reference sequence). This CDR3 is built from 15 residues. This chain's CDR3 is CASSETSGPSYEQYF. CDR3 bases: TGTGCCAGCAGCGAGACTAGCGGACCCTCCTACGAGCAGTACTTC.

The rearrangement joins TRBV19 to TRBJ1-5; 9 positions match TRBD1. V was clipped by 6 bases and J by 3 bases; unmatched bases: 12. CDR3 size: 17 residues. Germline CDR1 and CDR2: LNHDA and SQIVND (reference sequence). The CDR3 DNA is TGTGCCAGTAGCCTAAACCTTGGGACAGGGTACAATCAGCCCCAGCATTTT. Its protein is CASSLNLGTGYNQPQHF.

The J gene is TRBJ2-1, the V gene TRBV19; D is ambiguous. The V gene lost 3 bases and the J gene lost 0 bases, with 9 bases spanning the gap. CDR3 length: 15 residues. In germline, CDR1 is LNHDA, CDR2 SQIVND (reference sequence). CDR3 residues: CASSIGLSSYNEQFF. Written as DNA, the CDR3 is TGTGCCAGTAGTATTGGGCTTTCCTCCTACAATGAGCAGTTCTTC.